Listed below are T cell receptor beta chains from one sample, sequenced in a study of Graves' ophthalmopathy and Graves' hyperthyroidism. TCRdb fed the multiplex PCR reads into MiXCR, producing one record per CDR3 protein. This sample has 450,000 or so distinct CDR3 sequences, with around 15% found just once. Sequencing was performed on blood. These receptors all come from a woman aged 30 to 39 with Graves' ophthalmopathy. The CDR3 runs from the conserved cysteine through the conserved F or W. D genes are given only for firm matches. Clone size appears in some rows only: once, few, many, or a class for an expanded clone.

CDR3,DNA,length,J,V,size,D
CSAGDSHTEAFF,TGCAGTGCTGGCGACAGCCATACTGAAGCTTTCTTT,12,TRBJ1-1,TRBV20-1,few,NA
CASSGQFRMNTEAFF,TGTGCCAGCTCAGGACAGTTTAGAATGAACACTGAAGCTTTCTTT,15,TRBJ1-1,TRBV18,NA,NA
CASRPSGRGNSYEQYF,TGTGCCAGCAGGCCCAGCGGGAGAGGTAATTCGTACGAGCAGTACTTC,16,TRBJ2-7,TRBV2,many,TRBD2
CASRAPGRPSATEAFF,TGTGCCAGCAGGGCCCCGGGACGACCGTCGGCCACTGAAGCTTTCTTT,16,TRBJ1-1,TRBV6-1,many,NA
CASSSLGGEQYF,TGTGCCAGCAGTTCGCTTGGCGGCGAGCAGTACTTC,12,TRBJ2-7,TRBV6-5,many,NA
CASIPQGWVNSGANVLTF,TGTGCCAGCATTCCACAGGGTTGGGTCAACTCTGGGGCCAACGTCCTGACTTTC,18,TRBJ2-6,TRBV6-5,many,NA
CSARFGIPSEQYF,TGCAGTGCTAGATTCGGGATCCCCTCCGAGCAGTACTTC,13,TRBJ2-7,TRBV20-1,many,NA
CASSERGAQETQYF,TGTGCCAGCAGTGAGCGGGGGGCACAAGAGACCCAGTACTTC,14,TRBJ2-5,TRBV2,many,TRBD2
CASSVDRGRETQYF,TGTGCCAGCAGCGTGGACAGGGGAAGAGAGACCCAGTACTTC,14,TRBJ2-5,TRBV9,many,TRBD1
CASSKAGQGRETQYF,TGTGCCAGCAGCAAAGCGGGACAGGGGCGAGAGACCCAGTACTTC,15,TRBJ2-5,TRBV27,many,TRBD1
CASSFSGGEGTEAFF,TGTGCCAGCAGTTTCTCAGGGGGCGAGGGCACTGAAGCTTTCTTT,15,TRBJ1-1,TRBV6-5,many,TRBD1
CATSRLGSYEQYF,TGTGCCACCAGCCGCCTCGGAAGCTACGAGCAGTACTTC,13,TRBJ2-7,TRBV15,NA,NA
CASSGGPVALSSYEQYF,TGTGCCAGCAGTGGAGGCCCGGTAGCTTTGAGCTCCTACGAGCAGTACTTC,17,TRBJ2-7,TRBV27,many,NA
CASSAGTEGTEAFF,TGCGCCAGCAGTGCTGGGACAGAAGGCACTGAAGCTTTCTTT,14,TRBJ1-1,TRBV5-1,NA,TRBD1
CASSQESRRAGYTF,TGTGCCAGCAGCCAAGAAAGTAGGAGGGCTGGCTACACCTTC,14,TRBJ1-2,TRBV3-1,many,NA
CASSRGGVPNQPQHF,TGTGCCAGCAGCCGTGGGGGAGTGCCAAATCAGCCCCAGCATTTT,15,TRBJ1-5,TRBV7-2,few,NA
CASSFGDRETQYF,TGTGCCAGCAGTTTTGGAGATCGAGAGACCCAGTACTTC,13,TRBJ2-5,TRBV28,NA,NA
CSATGTSGYQETQYF,TGCAGTGCAACCGGGACTAGCGGGTACCAAGAGACCCAGTACTTC,15,TRBJ2-5,TRBV20-1,many,TRBD2
CASSGTGRGANVLTF,TGTGCCAGCAGTGGCACAGGGAGAGGGGCCAACGTCCTGACTTTC,15,TRBJ2-6,TRBV6-1,many,NA
CASRAGQGASSPLHF,TGCGCCAGCAGGGCTGGACAGGGAGCATCTTCACCCCTCCACTTT,15,TRBJ1-6,TRBV5-1,many,TRBD1
CASSLEVAGLDTQYF,TGCGCCAGCAGCTTGGAGGTAGCGGGGTTAGATACGCAGTATTTT,15,TRBJ2-3,TRBV5-1,few,TRBD2
CASSLTGSGSSGELFF,TGTGCCAGCAGTTTAACGGGTAGCGGGAGTTCCGGGGAGCTGTTTTTT,16,TRBJ2-2,TRBV12-3/TRBV12-4,many,TRBD2
CASSLSHKGAYEQCF,TGTGCCAGCAGCTTATCTCACAAGGGGGCCTACGAGCAGTGCTTC,15,TRBJ2-7,TRBV7-6,NA,TRBD1